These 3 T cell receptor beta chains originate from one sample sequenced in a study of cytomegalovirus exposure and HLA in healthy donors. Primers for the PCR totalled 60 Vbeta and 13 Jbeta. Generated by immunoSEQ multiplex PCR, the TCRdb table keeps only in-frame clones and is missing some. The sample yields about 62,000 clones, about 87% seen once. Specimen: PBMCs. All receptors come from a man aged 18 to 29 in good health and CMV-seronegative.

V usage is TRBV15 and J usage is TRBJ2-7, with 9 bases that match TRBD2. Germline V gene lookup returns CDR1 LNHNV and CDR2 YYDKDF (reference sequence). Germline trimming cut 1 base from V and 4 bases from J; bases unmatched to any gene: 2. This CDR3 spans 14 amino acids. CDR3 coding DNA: TGTGCCACCAGCAGAGGACTAGCGGATTACGAGCAGTACTTC. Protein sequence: CATSRGLADYEQYF. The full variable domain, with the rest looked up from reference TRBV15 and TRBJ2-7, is DAMVIQNPRYQVTQFGKPVTLSCSQTLNHNVMYWYQQKSSQAPKLLFHYYDKDFNNEADTPDNFQSRRPNTSFCFLDIRSPGLGDTAMYLCATSRGLADYEQYFGPGTRLTVT.

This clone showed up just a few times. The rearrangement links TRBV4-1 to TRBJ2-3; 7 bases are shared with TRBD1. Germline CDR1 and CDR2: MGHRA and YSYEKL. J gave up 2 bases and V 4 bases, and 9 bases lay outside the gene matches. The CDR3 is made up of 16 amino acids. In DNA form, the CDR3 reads TGCGCCAGCAGCCCAAAAGGGGGCACTTCCACAGATACGCAGTATTTT. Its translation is CASSPKGGTSTDTQYF.

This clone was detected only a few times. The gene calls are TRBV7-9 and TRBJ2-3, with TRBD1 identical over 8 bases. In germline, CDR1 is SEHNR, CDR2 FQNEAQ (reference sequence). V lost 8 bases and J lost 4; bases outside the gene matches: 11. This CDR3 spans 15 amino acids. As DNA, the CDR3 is TGTGCCAGCTCCAGTGGACAGGGCGGGTCAGATACGCAGTATTTT. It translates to CASSSGQGGSDTQYF.